The text below deals with one TCR beta chain. Its specificity is unknown. This entry comes from a study of shared clonotypes between healthy human individuals. Study-wide background: Every donor yielded three CD4 naive, three CD4 memory, two CD8 naive and one CD8 memory plate.

Study findings and constraints: Limitation of the genetic and exposure-history diversity represented came from the few donors. Sorted-subset samples were not fully sequenced, rarefaction indicated.

Only in-frame clones appear in the TCRdb table, and some are missing; sequencing was by immunoSEQ multiplex PCR. The sample lists about 1 million clones, about 75% occurring once. The investigators split CD4+ cells into a CD45RA+ naive subset and a CD45RA-negative memory subset. Germline trimming cut 5 bases from V and 12 bases from J; bases unmatched to any gene: 7. Germline V CDR1 and CDR2: GTSNPN, SVGIG (reference sequence). This CDR3 is 11 amino acids long. Sequences were obtained from memory CD4+ T cells sorted from blood. Specified subset: CD45RA-negative fraction. The TCR was taken from a young man in good health. The gene calls are TRBV30 and TRBJ1-1, with 9 bases aligning to TRBD1. The CDR3 here is CAWSRDRVPFF. In DNA form, the CDR3 reads TGTGCCTGGTCCCGGGACAGGGTGCCTTTCTTT. Full variable domain (outside the CDR3, taken from reference TRBV30 and TRBJ1-1): SQTIHQWPATLVQPVGSPLSLECTVEGTSNPNLYWYRQAAGRGLQLLFYSVGIGQISSEVPQNLSASRPQDRQFILSSKKLLLSDSGFYLCAWSRDRVPFFGQGTRLTVV.